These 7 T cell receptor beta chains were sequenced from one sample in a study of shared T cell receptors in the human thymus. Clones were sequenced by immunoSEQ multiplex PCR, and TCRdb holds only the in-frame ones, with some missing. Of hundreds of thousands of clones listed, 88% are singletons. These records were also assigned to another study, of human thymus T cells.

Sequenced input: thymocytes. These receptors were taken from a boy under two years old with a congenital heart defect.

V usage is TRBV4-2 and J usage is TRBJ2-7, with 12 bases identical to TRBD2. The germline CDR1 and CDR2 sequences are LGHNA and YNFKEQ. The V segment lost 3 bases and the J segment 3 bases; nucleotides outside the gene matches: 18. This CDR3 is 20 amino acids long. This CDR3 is CASSHGAELAGGPGDYEQYF. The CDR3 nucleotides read TGTGCCAGCAGCCACGGGGCGGAACTAGCGGGAGGACCCGGGGACTACGAGCAGTACTTC.

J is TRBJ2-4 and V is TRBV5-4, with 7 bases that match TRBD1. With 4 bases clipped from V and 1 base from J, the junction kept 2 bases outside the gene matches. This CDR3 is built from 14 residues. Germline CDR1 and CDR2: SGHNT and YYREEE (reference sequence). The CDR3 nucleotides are TGTGCCAGCAGCCCGGGACAGGCCAAAAACATTCAGTACTTC. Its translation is CASSPGQAKNIQYF.

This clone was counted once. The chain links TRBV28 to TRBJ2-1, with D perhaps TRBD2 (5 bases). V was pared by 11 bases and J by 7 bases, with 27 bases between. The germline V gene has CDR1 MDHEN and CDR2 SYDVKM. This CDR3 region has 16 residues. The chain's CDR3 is CASQKLDATILNEQFF. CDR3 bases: TGTGCCTCCCAAAAACTAGACGCTACCATCCTGAATGAGCAGTTCTTC.

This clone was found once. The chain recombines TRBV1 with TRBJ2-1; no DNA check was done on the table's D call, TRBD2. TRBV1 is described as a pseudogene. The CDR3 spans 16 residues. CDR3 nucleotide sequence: TGCACCAGCAGCCCCGTTCGCGGAAACTCCTACAATGAGCAGTTCTTC. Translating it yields CTSSPVRGNSYNEQFF.

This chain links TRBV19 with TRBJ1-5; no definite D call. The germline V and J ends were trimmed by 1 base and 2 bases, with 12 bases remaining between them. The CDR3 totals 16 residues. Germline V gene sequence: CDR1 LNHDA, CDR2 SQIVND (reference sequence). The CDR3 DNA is TGTGCCAGTAGTATAGTCCCCTCTACAGGCAATCAGCCCCAGCATTTT. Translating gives CASSIVPSTGNQPQHF.

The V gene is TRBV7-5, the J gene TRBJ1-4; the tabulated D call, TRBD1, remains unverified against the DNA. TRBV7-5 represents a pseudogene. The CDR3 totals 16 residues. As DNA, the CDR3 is TGTGCCAGAAGCCCCTACCGACAGCTTTGGAATGAAAAACTGTTTTTT. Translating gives CARSPYRQLWNEKLFF.

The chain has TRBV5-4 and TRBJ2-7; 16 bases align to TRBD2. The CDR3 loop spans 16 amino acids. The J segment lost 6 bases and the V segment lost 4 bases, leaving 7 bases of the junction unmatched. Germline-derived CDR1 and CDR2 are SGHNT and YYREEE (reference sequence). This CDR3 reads CASSMGLAGGPSEQYF. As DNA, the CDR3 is TGTGCCAGCAGCATGGGACTAGCGGGAGGGCCCAGCGAGCAGTACTTC.